This entry is about one T cell receptor beta chain. Germline V gene lookup returns CDR1 KGHSH and CDR2 LQKENI. Unmatched junction bases numbered 5, after V lost 5 bases and J lost 4 bases. CDR3 length: 13 amino acids. The data derive from a study of T-cell memory formation after mild COVID-19. TCRdb reprocessed the 5' RACE reads via MiXCR and lists one record per CDR3 protein. Of roughly 400,000 distinct CDR3 sequences in the sample, 20% to 25% were seen once. The clonotype originates from an adult woman who had mild COVID-19 (a few samples of this study predate the infection). Cell type and time point are not known. Specimen: PBMCs or a T cell subset sorted from them (not recorded which). The chain recombines TRBV18 with TRBJ2-7; the match to TRBD1 covers 7 bases. The CDR3 bases are TGTGCCAGCTCAAATGACAGGGAGTACGAGCAGTACTTC. Translating it yields CASSNDREYEQYF. Variable domain in full (rest from reference TRBV18 and TRBJ2-7): NAGVMQNPRHLVRRRGQEARLRCSPMKGHSHVYWYRQLPEEGLKFMVYLQKENIIDESGMPKERFSAEFPKEGPSILRIQQVVRGDSAAYFCASSNDREYEQYFGPGTRLTVT.